Shown below are 6 T cell receptor beta chains from a single sample sequenced in a study of cytomegalovirus exposure and HLA in healthy donors (dated by TCRdb to 2015 to 2018). Library prep was done by the immunoSEQ multiplex PCR assay. The multiplex PCR relied on a mix of 60 forward primers for TCR Vbeta segments and 13 reverse primers for TCR Jbeta segments. Sourced from immuneACCESS, this table was stored by TCRdb with only in-frame sequences that have V and J called. A share of the clones is absent; for the studies checked, an unresolved V gene accounts for under half, and the remainder has no known explanation. This sample's table has entries for over 75,000 clones. 5.5% of the sample is in the top ten clones. Sample: PBMCs. The source is a girl under 18 in good health and CMV-seropositive.

V and J are TRBV5-1 and TRBJ1-4; possibly TRBD1 for D (5 bases). Germline CDR1 is SGHRS and CDR2 is YFSETQ. The CDR3 runs to 14 residues. The V gene lost 3 bases and the J gene lost 1 base, with 7 bases spanning the gap. CDR3 amino acids: CASSSQGTNEKLFF. Here the CDR3 DNA reads TGCGCCAGCAGCTCCCAGGGAACTAATGAAAAACTGTTTTTT.

V gene TRBV9 combines with J gene TRBJ1-6, with a possible D match to TRBD1 (5 bases). The CDR3 runs to 17 residues. CDR1 is SGDLS and CDR2 is YYNGEE in the germline V gene. V was trimmed by 0 bases and J by 9 bases, leaving 19 bases between them. The CDR3 sequence: CASSVGGLREVSSPLHF. CDR3 DNA sequence: TGTGCCAGCAGCGTAGGGGGTCTCAGGGAAGTCTCTTCACCCCTCCACTTT.

The V gene is TRBV5-1, the J gene TRBJ2-7; 10 bases align to TRBD1. CDR1 SGHRS and CDR2 YFSETQ come from the germline V gene. J was trimmed by 5 bases and V by 4 bases; bases with no gene match: 9. The CDR3 runs to 15 residues. CDR3 nucleotide sequence: TGCGCCAGCAGCAGGAGGGACAGGGGTAGCCACGAGCAGTACTTC. Protein product: CASSRRDRGSHEQYF.

V and J are TRBV19 and TRBJ2-3, with a tentative D call TRBD2 (6 bases). Trimming removed 6 bases at V and 6 bases at J, with 10 bases between. CDR1 is LNHDA and CDR2 is SQIVND in the germline V gene (reference sequence). This CDR3 region has 12 residues. The DNA for the CDR3 is TGTGCCAGTAGACTTAGCGGCGATACGCAGTATTTT. Its protein product is CASRLSGDTQYF.

The V gene is TRBV4-3, the J gene TRBJ1-2; D is unclear. Trimming removed 0 bases at V and 2 bases at J, with 10 bases between. The length of the CDR3 is 15 residues. CDR1 and CDR2 (germline): LGHNA, YSLEER. The chain's CDR3 is CASSQDRGSNYGYTF. CDR3 bases: TGCGCCAGCAGCCAAGATCGGGGATCGAACTATGGCTACACCTTC.

The gene calls are TRBV19 and TRBJ1-5, with D hard to call. V was clipped by 3 bases and J by 1 base, with 10 bases between them. Germline-derived CDR1 and CDR2 are LNHDA and SQIVND (reference sequence). The CDR3 totals 15 residues. The CDR3 spells CASSIRGASNQPQHF. The CDR3 bases are TGTGCCAGTAGTATTCGAGGAGCCAGCAATCAGCCCCAGCATTTT.